This entry describes one TCR beta chain. Time point indicated: after dendritic cell vaccination, including at tumor progression/relapse. Patients had residual fresh-frozen tumor tissue and more than two years of survival data. This specimen belongs to a study of glioma-infiltrating T cells after dendritic cell vaccination. The data were produced by immunoSEQ multiplex PCR, yet TCRdb's version contains in-frame clones alone and is incomplete. This sample carries 100,000 or so clones, roughly 89% of them seen once, and the ten largest clones take approximately 2.7%. The germline V gene has CDR1 SQVTM and CDR2 ANQGSEA. The CDR3 runs to 14 residues. V was cut by 2 bases and J by 8 bases, with 13 bases left in between.

This specimen was blood, taken after dendritic cell vaccination. The sequence was collected from a human donor with glioblastoma. The chain recombines TRBV29-1 with TRBJ2-6; no clear D. The CDR3 DNA reads as TGCAGCGTTGAACCACCCGGAGCCCCCAACGTCCTGACTTTC. Its protein product is CSVEPPGAPNVLTF.